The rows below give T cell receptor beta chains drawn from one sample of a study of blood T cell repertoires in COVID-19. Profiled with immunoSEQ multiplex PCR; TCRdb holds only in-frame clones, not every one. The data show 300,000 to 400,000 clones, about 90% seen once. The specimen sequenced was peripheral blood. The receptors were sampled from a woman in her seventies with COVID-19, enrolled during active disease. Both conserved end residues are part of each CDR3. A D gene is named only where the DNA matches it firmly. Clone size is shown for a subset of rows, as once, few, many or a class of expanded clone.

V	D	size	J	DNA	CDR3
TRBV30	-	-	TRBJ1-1	TGTGCCTGGAGTGTACAACTAAACGCTGAAGCTTTCTTT	CAWSVQLNAEAFF
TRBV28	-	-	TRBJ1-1	TGTGCCAGCAGTTTTGTTCCGGGGACTGAAGCTTTCTTT	CASSFVPGTEAFF
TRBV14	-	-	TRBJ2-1	TGTGCCAGCAGCCCGTACCAAGGGGAAATAAACAATGAGCAGTTCTTC	CASSPYQGEINNEQFF
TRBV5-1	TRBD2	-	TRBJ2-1	TGCGCCAGCAGCTTAATCGGGACTAGCGGGGACAATGAGCAGTTCTTC	CASSLIGTSGDNEQFF
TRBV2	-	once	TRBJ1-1	TGTGCCAGCAGTGAACAGGGTGAGAAGACTGAAGCTTTCTTT	CASSEQGEKTEAFF
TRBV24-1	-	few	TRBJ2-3	TGTGCCACCAGTGTACCTGCCGGAGCTAGCACAGATACGCAGTATTTT	CATSVPAGASTDTQYF
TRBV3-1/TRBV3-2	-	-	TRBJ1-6	TGTGCCAGCAGCCCCCCTATTTTCAATTCACCCCTCCACTTT	CASSPPIFNSPLHF
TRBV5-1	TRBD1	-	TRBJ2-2	TGCGCCAGCAGCTTGGTCGGACAGGGAGGAACCGGGGAGCTGTTTTTT	CASSLVGQGGTGELFF
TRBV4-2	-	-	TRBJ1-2	TGTGCCAGCAGCCAAGAAGGGAGGGGCTACACCTTC	CASSQEGRGYTF
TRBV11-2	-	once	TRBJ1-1	TGTGCCAGCACCCGTATTGGGGGCGCTGAAGCTTTCTTT	CASTRIGGAEAFF
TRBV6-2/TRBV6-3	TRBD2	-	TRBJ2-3	TGTGCCAGCAGCCTGACTAGCGGGGGGTCGGCAGATACGCAGTATTTT	CASSLTSGGSADTQYF
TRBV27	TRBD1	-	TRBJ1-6	TGTGCCAGCAGTCCCTCAGGGGGCTTCGGTTCACCCCTCCACTTT	CASSPSGGFGSPLHF
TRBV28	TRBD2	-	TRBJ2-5	TGTGCCAGCAGTTCTTGGGAGGGACTAGCTCGGCCCCAAGAGACCCAGTACTTC	CASSSWEGLARPQETQYF
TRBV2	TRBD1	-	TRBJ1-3	TGTGCCAGCAGTTTGAACAGGGGTACGGGAAACACCATATATTTT	CASSLNRGTGNTIYF
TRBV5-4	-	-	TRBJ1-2	TGTGCCAGCAGCCCAACTACAGGATGGGCCGATGGCTACACCTTC	CASSPTTGWADGYTF
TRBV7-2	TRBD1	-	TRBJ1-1	TGTGCCAGCAGCTTCGGAATAGGACAGGGTCCTTTCTTT	CASSFGIGQGPFF
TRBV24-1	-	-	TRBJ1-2	TGTGCCACCAGTTCCCCGGTACGCAACTATGGCTACACCTTC	CATSSPVRNYGYTF
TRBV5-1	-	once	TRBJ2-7	TGCGCCAGCAGCTTGTCAGGGTATTCCTACGAGCAGTACTTC	CASSLSGYSYEQYF
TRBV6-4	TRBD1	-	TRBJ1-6	TGTGCCAGCATGTCCCGGGACAGGGCCCACTATAATTCACCCCTCCACTTT	CASMSRDRAHYNSPLHF
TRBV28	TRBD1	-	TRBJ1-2	TGTGCCAGCAGTTTAACGGGACAGGGCGCCTCTGGCTACACCTTC	CASSLTGQGASGYTF
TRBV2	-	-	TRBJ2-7	TGTGCCAGCAGTGGGGCAGGGGAGTGGCGCGAGCAGTACTTC	CASSGAGEWREQYF
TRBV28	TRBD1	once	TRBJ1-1	TGTGCCAGCGAAACCTGGTGGCGACAGGGGTTTAACACTGAAGCTTTCTTT	CASETWWRQGFNTEAFF
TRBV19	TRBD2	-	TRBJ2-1	TGTGCCAGTAGTCATAGCGGGGGGATCTACAATGAGCAGTTCTTC	CASSHSGGIYNEQFF
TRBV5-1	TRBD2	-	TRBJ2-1	TGCGCCAGCAGCTTGGCTAGCGGGGGCCCCCACAATGAGCAGTTCTTC	CASSLASGGPHNEQFF
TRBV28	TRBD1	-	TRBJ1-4	TGTGCCAGCAGTCTCCGGACAGGGGCTAGTGAAAAACTGTTTTTT	CASSLRTGASEKLFF
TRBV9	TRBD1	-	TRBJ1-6	TGTGCCAGCAGCGCTTCGGGACAGGCGAGTTCACCCCTCCACTTT	CASSASGQASSPLHF
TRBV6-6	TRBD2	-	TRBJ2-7	TGTGCCAGCAGGCCTGGGCGGGGGGGGCCCTACGAGCAGTACTTC	CASRPGRGGPYEQYF
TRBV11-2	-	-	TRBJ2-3	TGTGCCAGCAGCCGTGGCAGTAGCACAGATACGCAGTATTTT	CASSRGSSTDTQYF
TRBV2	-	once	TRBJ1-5	TGTGCCAGCAGGGAGGACAGTATCAGCAATCAGCCCCAGCATTTT	CASREDSISNQPQHF
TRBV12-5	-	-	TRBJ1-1	TGTGCTAGTGGTTTGGGAGGGTTCGTGAACACTGAAGCTTTCTTT	CASGLGGFVNTEAFF
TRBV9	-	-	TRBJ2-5	TGTGCCAGCAGCGTAGGTGGGGAGAACCAAGAGACCCAGTACTTC	CASSVGGENQETQYF
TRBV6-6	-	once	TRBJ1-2	TGTGCCAGCAGCCTTCCCGAGGGTCTTAACTATGGCTACACCTTC	CASSLPEGLNYGYTF
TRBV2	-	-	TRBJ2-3	TGTGCCAGCAGGAGGGGGGGCTTTACAGATACGCAGTATTTT	CASRRGGFTDTQYF
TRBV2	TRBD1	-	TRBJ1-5	TGTGCCAGCAGTGAAGTTGGCAGGGGGATTCAGCCCCAGCATTTT	CASSEVGRGIQPQHF
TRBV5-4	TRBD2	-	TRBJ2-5	TGTGCCAGCAGCCAGGGGACTAGCGGGGGCCAAGAGACCCAGTACTTC	CASSQGTSGGQETQYF
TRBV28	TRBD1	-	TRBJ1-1	TGTGCCAGCAGTTATGACAGGGGGGTAGTGAGGGCTTTCTTT	CASSYDRGVVRAFF
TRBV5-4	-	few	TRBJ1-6	TGTGCCAGCAGTTTCGATTACAGGGAGGGTTCACCCCTCCACTTT	CASSFDYREGSPLHF
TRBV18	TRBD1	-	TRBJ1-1	TGTGCCAGCTCACCCCAGGACAGGGGAACTTTCTTT	CASSPQDRGTFF
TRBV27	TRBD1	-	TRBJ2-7	TGTGCCAGCAGTTTAGGTCAGGGGGCTTATCCTTCCTACGAGCAGTACTTC	CASSLGQGAYPSYEQYF
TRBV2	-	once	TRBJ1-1	TGTGCCAGCCGGGTGGAGGGATACACTGAAGCTTTCTTT	CASRVEGYTEAFF
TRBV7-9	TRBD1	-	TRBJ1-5	TGTGCCAGCAGCTTAGGACAGGGGGCAGGCCAGCCCCAGCATTTT	CASSLGQGAGQPQHF
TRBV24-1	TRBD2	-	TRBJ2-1	TGTGCCACCAGTGATCCCGGGGGGACGGGGAATGAGCAGTTCTTC	CATSDPGGTGNEQFF
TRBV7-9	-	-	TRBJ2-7	TGTGCCAGCAGCCACCAAAGGGGATTCGGGTGGGAGCAGTACTTC	CASSHQRGFGWEQYF
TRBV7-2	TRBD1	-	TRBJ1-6	TGTGCCAGCAGCTCGGACAGGGGGCGGTCACCCCTCCACTTT	CASSSDRGRSPLHF
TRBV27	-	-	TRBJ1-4	TGTGCCAGCAGTTTATTGGGAGGCCATGAAAAACTGTTTTTT	CASSLLGGHEKLFF
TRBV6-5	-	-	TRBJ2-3	TGTGCCAGCAGTTACAGGGGGACAGATACGCAGTATTTT	CASSYRGTDTQYF
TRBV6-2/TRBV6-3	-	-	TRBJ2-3	TGTGCCAGCAGTTACGCCAGGGGCGACACAGATACGCAGTATTTT	CASSYARGDTDTQYF
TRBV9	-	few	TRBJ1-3	TGTGCCAGCAGCGTAGTTCCCGGGTCCGGAAACACCATATATTTT	CASSVVPGSGNTIYF